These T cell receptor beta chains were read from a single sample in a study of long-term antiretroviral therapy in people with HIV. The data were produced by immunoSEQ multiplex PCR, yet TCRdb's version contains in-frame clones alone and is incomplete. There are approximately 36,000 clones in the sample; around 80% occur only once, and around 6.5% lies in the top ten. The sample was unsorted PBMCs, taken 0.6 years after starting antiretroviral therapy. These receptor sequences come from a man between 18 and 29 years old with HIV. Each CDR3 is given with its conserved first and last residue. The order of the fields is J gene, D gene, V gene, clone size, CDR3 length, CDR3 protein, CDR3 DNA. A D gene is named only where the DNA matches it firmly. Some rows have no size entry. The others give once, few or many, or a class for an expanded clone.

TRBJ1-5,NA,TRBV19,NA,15,CASSFRMGGNQPQHF,TGTGCCAGTAGTTTCAGGATGGGGGGCAATCAGCCCCAGCATTTT
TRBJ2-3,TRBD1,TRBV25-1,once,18,CASSEEVRAGGKRDTQYF,TGTGCCAGCAGTGAAGAGGTGAGGGCAGGGGGTAAGCGAGATACGCAGTATTTT
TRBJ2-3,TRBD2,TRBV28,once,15,CASSLGLLSTDTQYF,TGTGCCAGCAGTTTGGGACTACTTAGCACAGATACGCAGTATTTT
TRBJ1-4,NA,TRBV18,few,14,CASSRDIGVEKLFF,TGTGCCAGCTCCCGGGACATAGGAGTGGAAAAACTGTTTTTT
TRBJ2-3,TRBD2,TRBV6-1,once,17,CASSERAGVVVTDTQYF,TGTGCCAGCAGTGAAAGAGCGGGAGTTGTTGTCACAGATACGCAGTATTTT
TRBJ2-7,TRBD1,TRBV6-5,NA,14,CASSYKGASYEQYF,TGTGCCAGCAGTTACAAGGGGGCCTCCTACGAGCAGTACTTC
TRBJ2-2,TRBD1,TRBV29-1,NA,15,CSVPRDRMNTGELFF,TGCAGCGTTCCGAGGGACAGGATGAACACCGGGGAGCTGTTTTTT
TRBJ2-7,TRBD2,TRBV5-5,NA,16,CASSLRTSGSIYEQYF,TGTGCCAGCAGCTTGAGAACTAGCGGGAGTATTTACGAGCAGTACTTC
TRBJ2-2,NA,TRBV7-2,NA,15,CASSLVVSGTGELFF,TGTGCCAGCAGCTTAGTTGTCAGCGGGACCGGGGAGCTGTTTTTT
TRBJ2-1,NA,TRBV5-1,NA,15,CATAFRGGSYNEQFF,TGCGCCACCGCGTTTCGAGGGGGGTCCTACAATGAGCAGTTCTTC
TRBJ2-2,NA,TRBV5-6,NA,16,CASSLYVGSKTGELFF,TGTGCCAGCAGCTTGTATGTGGGGTCTAAAACCGGGGAGCTGTTTTTT
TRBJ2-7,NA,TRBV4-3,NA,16,CASSGGPGPVRGEQYF,TGCGCCAGCAGCGGGGGTCCGGGGCCAGTCCGCGGCGAGCAGTACTTC
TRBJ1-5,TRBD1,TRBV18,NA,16,CASSPPGTGRNQPQHF,TGTGCCAGCTCACCTCCCGGGACAGGACGCAATCAGCCCCAGCATTTT
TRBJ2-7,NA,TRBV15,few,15,CATSRNRGNSYEQYF,TGTGCCACCAGCAGGAATCGGGGTAACTCCTACGAGCAGTACTTC
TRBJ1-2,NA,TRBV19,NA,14,CASSMWQGGYGYTF,TGTGCCAGTAGTATGTGGCAGGGAGGCTATGGCTACACCTTC
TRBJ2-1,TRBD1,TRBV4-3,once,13,CASSRGQYNEQFF,TGCGCCAGCAGCCGGGGACAGTACAATGAGCAGTTCTTC